This T cell receptor (beta chain) was recorded in a study of OX40 agonist ivuxolimab in advanced cancers. Describing the broader study: The costimulatory receptor OX40 (CD134) was targeted by ivuxolimab, a fully human IgG2 agonistic monoclonal antibody. Intravenous ivuxolimab was administered to patients every 2 weeks at six dose levels: 0.01, 0.1, 0.3, 1.5, 3 and 10 mg/kg. Among the roughly 52 dose-escalation patients, 19 had hepatocellular carcinoma, roughly 15 melanoma, 9 renal cell carcinoma and 9 head and neck cancer. A male proportion of under 85% and a mean age of around 60 years, ranging from roughly 23 to 80, were recorded for the dose-escalation cohort. Prior anti-PD-1, anti-PD-L1 or anti-CTLA-4 therapy was permitted, and 40% to 50% of dose-escalation patients had received checkpoint inhibitors. Partial responses occurred in three dose-escalation patients, of whom one had hepatocellular carcinoma and two had cutaneous melanoma. The purpose of peripheral TCRbeta sequencing was to test whether ivuxolimab changed TCR sequence diversity and led to clonal T-cell expansion. The paper reports the monotherapy dose-escalation portion (N of about 50 patients) of the phase I ivuxolimab trial.

Remarks on this clone: The antigen it recognizes is unknown. The record has no base qualities; no much larger clone is one base away.

Genomic DNA was extracted from sorted cells for sequencing of the TCRbeta CDR3 region. TCRbeta CDR3 regions were sequenced using the immunoSEQ Assay. TCRdb took this table from immuneACCESS and kept in-frame rearrangements with V and J called. Such tables lack part of the clones; where checked against another copy, unresolved V genes explain under half of the gap, and the rest is unexplained. The sample table holds 75,000 to 100,000 clones, of which around 88% were seen once. The ten largest clones add up to 0.5% of the sample. Including cysteine and phenylalanine, the CDR3 has 16 amino acids. The kept DNA is CDR3 alone, 48 bases in frame from the first base. After removal of 5 bases from V and 9 bases from J, the junction retains 14 bases not matched to a gene. Via the germline V gene, CDR1 is SGHAT and CDR2 FQNNGV. Findings and caveats that apply to the study as a whole: In the 0.1-3.0 mg/kg groups, partial responders were among the patients with the lowest normalized peripheral clonal expansion, particularly in CD8+ T cells. At doses of 0.1 to 3.0 mg/kg, clonal expansion of both CD4+ and CD8+ T cells in blood was seen between baseline and week 6. Low levels of normalized T-cell clonal expansion were also seen in some nonresponding patients. Which antigens the clonally expanded peripheral T cells were specific for was not determined. After ivuxolimab, more expanded clones were found on average in CD8+ T cells than in CD4+ T cells.

The trial excluded patients who had a history of autoimmune disease or who were on systemic immunosuppression. In every dose cohort, peripheral blood was drawn for TCR sequencing at baseline, cycle 4 day 1, and cycle 7 day 1. Samples were obtained from an open-label, multicenter, first-in-human phase I dose-escalation trial of ivuxolimab. The trial enrolled adults with locally advanced or metastatic head and neck squamous cell, hepatocellular, melanoma or renal cell carcinoma. Before TCR sequencing, CD4+ T cells and CD8+ T cells were sorted from peripheral blood as separate populations. The receptor chain draws on TRBV11-2 and TRBJ2-3, with TRBD2 matching 10 junction bases. The sample was CD4+ or CD8+ T cells sorted from blood, taken in a trial of the OX40 agonist ivuxolimab. This clonotype was obtained from an adult with an advanced solid tumor such as melanoma, head and neck, liver or kidney cancer. The CDR3 corresponds to CASSQRPSGGPYTQYF. The nucleotide sequence is TGTGCCAGCAGCCAACGCCCTAGCGGGGGACCGTACACGCAGTATTTT.